The sample holds one count of the clone carrying this T cell receptor (beta chain). The data were taken from a study of OX40 agonist ivuxolimab in advanced cancers. About the study: Subjects had a mean age of approximately 60 years, with a range of 23 to 79; roughly 80% were male.

The assay was immunoSEQ multiplex PCR, and TCRdb's table has in-frame clones only and misses some. This table has about 94,000 clones, around 87% appearing once. The receptor was isolated from an adult with an advanced solid tumor such as melanoma, head and neck, liver or kidney cancer. The material was CD4+ or CD8+ T cells sorted from blood, obtained in a trial of the OX40 agonist ivuxolimab.

The CDR3 DNA reads as TGTGCCAGCAGCCAAGAGGGACAGACAAATCAGCCCCAGCATTTT. Encoded protein: CASSQEGQTNQPQHF. The chain is built from TRBV4-2 and TRBJ1-5; 7 bases line up with TRBD1. Looked up from germline, CDR1 is LGHNA and CDR2 is YNFKEQ. The junction had 3 bases not matched to a gene; V was cut back by 0 bases and J by 4 bases. The CDR3 is made up of 15 amino acids.